The rows below give T cell receptor beta chains drawn from one sample of a study of CD8+ T cells in alopecia areata. Assay: immunoSEQ multiplex PCR; the TCRdb copy retains only in-frame clones and omits some. This sample has 95,000 to 150,000 clones, with around 50% found just once. The sequenced sample consisted of NKG2D-low CD8+ T cells sorted from blood. These receptor sequences come from a human donor with alopecia areata. The CDR3 runs from the conserved cysteine through the conserved F or W. D genes are given only for firm matches. Size is stated for part of the rows, as once, few or many counts, or as a class when the clone is expanded.

j_call clone_size d_call v_call cdr3_nt cdr3_aa
TRBJ2-5 few . TRBV28 TGTGCCACCTCCACGCTCCAAGAGACCCAGTACTTC CATSTLQETQYF
TRBJ2-7 . TRBD2 TRBV29-1 TGCAGCGTTCTAGCGGGCTCCTACGAGCAGTACTTC CSVLAGSYEQYF
TRBJ1-4 . . TRBV4-3 TGCGCCAGCAGTCGAGTTATTAATGAAAAACTGTTTTTT CASSRVINEKLFF
TRBJ2-1 few . TRBV7-9 TGTGCCAGCAGCTTACGGACCGCGAACAATGAGCAGTTCTTC CASSLRTANNEQFF
TRBJ2-7 . . TRBV2 TGTGCCAGCAGTGAGGGCCGCCGCGAGCAGTACTTC CASSEGRREQYF
TRBJ2-1 few TRBD2 TRBV19 TGTGCCAGTAGTATCGGGACTAGCGGGGGGAATGAGCAGTTCTTC CASSIGTSGGNEQFF
TRBJ1-2 few . TRBV29-1 TGCAGCGCCTTTGACTCCTATGGCTACACCTTC CSAFDSYGYTF
TRBJ2-1 once . TRBV6-5 TGTGCCAGCAGTTACTCGCGGCGGCCTGGGGGTGAGCAGTTCTTC CASSYSRRPGGEQFF
TRBJ2-2 . . TRBV30 TGTGCCTGGAGAGAAAGGGGTACCGGGGAGCTGTTTTTT CAWRERGTGELFF
TRBJ2-1 few . TRBV29-1 TGCAGCGCCCATTCCTGGGGAACCTACAATGAGCAGTTCTTC CSAHSWGTYNEQFF
TRBJ2-5 . . TRBV5-6 TGTGCCAGCAGCTTGAAATTCCACTCCCAAGAGACCCAGTACTTC CASSLKFHSQETQYF
TRBJ2-7 few . TRBV27 TGTGCCAGCAGCCTACGAGGGGGGGACGAGCAGTACTTC CASSLRGGDEQYF
TRBJ1-1 few . TRBV29-1 TGCAGCGTTGTTGCCAGGGGGAACACTGAAGCTTTCTTT CSVVARGNTEAFF
TRBJ2-7 . . TRBV7-2 TGTGCCAGCAGGAAGGACAGAAGCTCCTACGAGCAGTACTTC CASRKDRSSYEQYF
TRBJ2-7 . TRBD1 TRBV2 TGTGCCAGCACCCCGATGGAGACAGGGGGAAACTACGAGCAGTACTTC CASTPMETGGNYEQYF
TRBJ2-7 . TRBD2 TRBV4-3 TGCGCCAGCAGCCAAGATCGGCTAGCGGGAGGGTCCTACGAGCAGTACTTC CASSQDRLAGGSYEQYF
TRBJ2-1 few . TRBV9 TGTGCCAGCAGCGTAGGGGGAAATCTGCAGTTCTTC CASSVGGNLQFF
TRBJ2-7 . . TRBV29-1 TGCAGCGTTGACCCCGCCGGTTCACTTGAGCAGTACTTC CSVDPAGSLEQYF
TRBJ2-1 . . TRBV11-2 TGTGCCAGCAGAAGAGGGGTCTACAATGAGCAGTTCTTC CASRRGVYNEQFF
TRBJ2-5 . . TRBV20-1 TGCAGTGTAATGCGGGAGACCCAGTACTTC CSVMRETQYF
TRBJ2-2 . . TRBV6-4 TGTGCCAGCAAAGGGGGGGACACCGGGGAGCTGTTTTTT CASKGGDTGELFF
TRBJ1-4 few . TRBV19 TGTGCCAGTAGTATCTCCGACCTGATGGCTAATGAAAAACTGTTTTTT CASSISDLMANEKLFF
TRBJ2-5 few TRBD1 TRBV7-2 TGTGCCAGCAGCTCTGGACAGGGGTGGTTCGAGACCCAGTACTTC CASSSGQGWFETQYF
TRBJ2-5 few . TRBV14 TGTGCCAGCAGCCAAGATGGTAGCGGCGGAGAGACCCAGTACTTC CASSQDGSGGETQYF
TRBJ1-1 . TRBD1 TRBV29-1 TGCAGCGTTGGAGCCGGGACAGAGAACACTGAAGCTTTCTTT CSVGAGTENTEAFF
TRBJ2-1 few . TRBV29-1 TGCAGCGGGGGTGAGCAGTTCTTC CSGGEQFF
TRBJ2-1 . . TRBV30 TGTGCCTGGAGTTCAGCCGACAATGAGCAGTTCTTC CAWSSADNEQFF
TRBJ2-7 few . TRBV5-1 TGCGCCAGCAGTGACCATGGGACACACATTCCGGAAGAGCAGTACTTC CASSDHGTHIPEEQYF
TRBJ2-3 . . TRBV27 TGTGCCAGCAGTTTTGCGGATACGCAGTATTTT CASSFADTQYF
TRBJ2-3 . TRBD2 TRBV5-1 TGCGCCACCCAGAGTGGACTAGCGGGGGAAAGCACAGATACGCAGTATTTT CATQSGLAGESTDTQYF
TRBJ1-2 . . TRBV29-1 TGCAGCGTTGAAGATTTCGGCCTCGGCTACACCTTC CSVEDFGLGYTF
TRBJ2-7 . . TRBV7-9 TGTGCCAGCAGCCCCGCGGACTCCACTTACGAGCAGTACTTC CASSPADSTYEQYF
TRBJ2-3 once TRBD1 TRBV29-1 TGCAGCGTTGAAGGCTCACAGGACAGGATTTCGGATACGCAGTATTTT CSVEGSQDRISDTQYF
TRBJ2-1 . . TRBV21-1 TGTGCCAGCAGCAAGGAGGGAAGCGGGGGAATCTACAATGAGCAGTTCTTC CASSKEGSGGIYNEQFF
TRBJ1-1 . TRBD1 TRBV4-1 TGCGCCAGCAGGGGACAGCGGAACACTGAAGCTTTCTTT CASRGQRNTEAFF
TRBJ2-7 . TRBD1 TRBV19 TGTGCCAGTAGTATTTACAGGGGCGACGAGCAGTACTTC CASSIYRGDEQYF
TRBJ2-2 . . TRBV15 TGTGCCACCAGCAGGGAACAAGTCCCCGGGGAGCTGTTTTTT CATSREQVPGELFF
TRBJ2-5 few . TRBV29-1 TGCAGCGTTGCCTTAGAGACCCAGTACTTC CSVALETQYF
TRBJ2-7 . . TRBV27 TGTGCCAGCAGTTACGAGCGTGCGTCCTACGAGCAGTACTTC CASSYERASYEQYF
TRBJ2-4 . . TRBV4-1 TGCGCCAGCAGCGGAGACATTCAGTACTTC CASSGDIQYF
TRBJ2-2 . . TRBV14 TGTGCCAGCAGCCAAGAGCGGGGAAACACCGGGGAGCTGTTTTTT CASSQERGNTGELFF
TRBJ1-1 . . TRBV30 TGTGCCTGGAGTGTACGGGGGGCTGAAGCTTTCTTT CAWSVRGAEAFF
TRBJ2-5 few . TRBV5-1 TGCGCCAGCAGCTTGGCCGGATGGAAGGAAGAGACCCAGTACTTC CASSLAGWKEETQYF
TRBJ1-2 . . TRBV29-1 TGCAGCGTTGATGACAGCCTAGACTCCCACTATGGCTACACCTTC CSVDDSLDSHYGYTF
TRBJ1-1 . . TRBV9 TGTGCCAGCAGCGTAGCGGGTGAGGAAGCTTTCTTT CASSVAGEEAFF
TRBJ2-7 once TRBD1 TRBV13 TGTGCCAGCAGCTTTCCGACAGGGGGATACTACGAGCAGTACTTC CASSFPTGGYYEQYF
TRBJ2-5 . TRBD2 TRBV30 TGTGCCCACGGGGGGGACCCAGAGGAGACCCAGTACTTC CAHGGDPEETQYF
TRBJ2-3 . . TRBV11-2 TGTGCCAGCAGCACACCGGGACCTGAGGTCGCAGATACGCAGTATTTT CASSTPGPEVADTQYF
TRBJ2-2 . . TRBV27 TGTGCCAGCACGGACAGTCTAAACACCGGGGAGCTGTTTTTT CASTDSLNTGELFF
TRBJ2-5 . . TRBV29-1 TGCAGCGTTGAGGGCATGGAAGGGGCGCTTTGGCAAGAGACCCAGTACTTC CSVEGMEGALWQETQYF
TRBJ2-3 . TRBD2 TRBV6-5 TGTGCCAGCAGTTACGGGGGGGGCACAGATACGCAGTATTTT CASSYGGGTDTQYF
TRBJ2-7 few TRBD2 TRBV30 TGTGCCTGGGGAATCGCGGGGGATGAGCAGTACTTC CAWGIAGDEQYF
TRBJ2-3 . . TRBV29-1 TGCAGCGTTGAGGGAACTATAGGGCCAGATACGCAGTATTTT CSVEGTIGPDTQYF